One and the same sample provided the 11 T cell receptor beta chains below, sequenced in a study of blood T cell repertoires in COVID-19. Assay: immunoSEQ multiplex PCR; the TCRdb copy retains only in-frame clones and omits some. Of around 100,000 clones listed, less than 95% are singletons. Sequenced material: peripheral blood. The receptor set was obtained from a man aged 50 or older with acute or convalescent COVID-19.

J is TRBJ1-3 and V is TRBV15; 8 nucleotides agree with TRBD1. Trimming at V came to 3 bases and at J to 1 base, leaving 5 bases not matched to a gene. Germline CDR1 and CDR2: LNHNV and YYDKDF (reference sequence). This CDR3 region has 16 residues. This CDR3 reads CATSSKRQGSGNTIYF. CDR3 DNA sequence: TGTGCCACCAGCAGCAAGCGACAGGGGTCTGGAAACACCATATATTTT.

The genes are TRBV18 and TRBJ1-2; TRBD1 matches 8 bases. The CDR3 covers 15 residues. Per the germline V gene, CDR1 is KGHSH and CDR2 is LQKENI. V was pared by 3 bases and J by 2 bases, with 5 bases of the junction left unmatched. The CDR3 spells CASSPLGQGNYGYTF. For the CDR3, the DNA is TGTGCCAGCTCACCCCTCGGACAGGGAAACTATGGCTACACCTTC.

V and J are TRBV7-2 and TRBJ1-2, with 9 nucleotides matching TRBD1. Germline values: CDR1 SGHTA, CDR2 FQGNSA. The CDR3 has 14 amino acids. The trim removed 4 bases at V and 6 bases at J, leaving 6 bases unmatched. DNA for the CDR3: TGTGCCAGCAGCTCGACAGGGGGTATAGATGGCTACACCTTC. Its translation: CASSSTGGIDGYTF.

The chain links TRBV9 to TRBJ1-2; D ambiguous. V gave up 0 bases and J gave up 3 bases, with 9 bases separating them. Germline CDR1 is SGDLS and CDR2 is YYNGEE. This CDR3 has 14 amino acids. CDR3 region: CASSVDLSDYGYTF. Written as DNA, the CDR3 is TGTGCCAGCAGCGTAGACCTGTCGGACTATGGCTACACCTTC.

V gene TRBV5-5 combines with J gene TRBJ2-1, with TRBD2 matching 10 bases. CDR3 length equals 16 residues. Looked up from germline, CDR1 is SGHKS and CDR2 is YYEKEE (reference sequence). V lost 1 base and J lost 7; bases outside the gene matches: 8. This chain's CDR3 is CASSLWLAGVVNEQFF. CDR3 coding DNA: TGTGCCAGCAGCTTGTGGCTAGCGGGAGTGGTAAATGAGCAGTTCTTC.

This chain links TRBV7-2 with TRBJ2-1, with 7 bases lining up with TRBD2. Trimming took 8 bases from V and 7 from J; bases not matched to a gene: 8. CDR3 size: 13 residues. The V gene's germline CDR1 is SGHTA and CDR2 FQGNSA. CDR3 DNA: TGTGCCAGCTTACTAGCGTCATCGAATGAGCAGTTCTTC. Encoded protein: CASLLASSNEQFF.

V is TRBV4-3 and J is TRBJ1-6; no clear D. The CDR3 covers 13 residues. In germline, CDR1 is LGHNA, CDR2 YSLEER. Trimming shortened V by 1 base and J by 7 bases, and 5 bases separated the two germline ends. The CDR3 sequence is CASSQVSNSPLHF. In DNA form, the CDR3 reads TGCGCCAGCAGCCAAGTATCGAATTCACCCCTCCACTTT.

This chain uses TRBV19 with TRBJ2-4; TRBD1 matches 9 bases. Trimming at V came to 0 bases and at J to 6 bases, leaving 6 bases not matched to a gene. Germline CDR1 reads LNHDA; CDR2 reads SQIVND (reference sequence). The CDR3 spans 16 residues. The CDR3 nucleotides read TGTGCCAGTAGTATAGATAGGGACAGGGTGGTAAACATTCAGTACTTC. It encodes CASSIDRDRVVNIQYF.

The chain uses TRBV7-2 and TRBJ2-7; D call uncertain. There are 14 residues in the CDR3. The V and J ends lost 1 base and 6 bases respectively, with 13 bases between them. Germline CDR1 reads SGHTA; CDR2 reads FQGNSA. As DNA, the CDR3 is TGTGCCAGCAGCTTAGGCCTTATGGGCAGCGAGCAGTACTTC. Translated, it gives CASSLGLMGSEQYF.

V usage is TRBV21-1 and J usage is TRBJ1-2. TRBV21-1 is termed a pseudogene. This CDR3 has 17 residues. Here the CDR3 DNA reads TGTGCCAGCAGCAAAGGTGAGTGGGGGGGTCGTCCCTATAGCTACACCTTC. Amino acid sequence: CASSKGEWGGRPYSYTF.

V gene TRBV5-1 combines with J gene TRBJ2-5; TRBD2 matches at 14 bases. This CDR3 contains 20 residues. CDR1 SGHRS and CDR2 YFSETQ come from the germline V gene. With 2 bases clipped from V and 0 bases from J, the junction kept 12 bases outside the gene matches. CDR3 in DNA: TGCGCCAGCAGCTTCCCCATGACTAGCGGGAGGGGAATGTACCAAGAGACCCAGTACTTC. Amino acids: CASSFPMTSGRGMYQETQYF. The variable domain in full, completed from reference TRBV5-1 and TRBJ2-5, reads KAGVTQTPRYLIKTRGQQVTLSCSPISGHRSVSWYQQTPGQGLQFLFEYFSETQRNKGNFPGRFSGRQFSNSRSEMNVSTLELGDSALYLCASSFPMTSGRGMYQETQYFGPGTRLLVL.